What follows are 20 T cell receptor beta chains derived from one specimen sequenced in a study of PD-1 blockade in mismatch repair-deficient tumors. Clones were read by immunoSEQ multiplex PCR, and TCRdb kept only the in-frame ones, dropping some. The sample includes more than 85,000 clones, 70% to 85% of them seen just once. This specimen consisted of peripheral blood, obtained around 8 months after starting pembrolizumab. These receptor sequences come from an adult with mismatch repair-deficient cancer.

V usage is TRBV5-6 and J usage is TRBJ1-1, with TRBD1 as a possible D gene (5 bases). The ends were cut back, 2 bases at V and 0 bases at J, with 17 bases in the middle. CDR3 length: 17 amino acids. Germline values: CDR1 SGHDT, CDR2 YYEEEE. CDR3 bases: TGTGCCAGCAGCTTAATCCCTGGGGCCAGCTTGAACACTGAAGCTTTCTTT. It translates to CASSLIPGASLNTEAFF.

This rearrangement joins TRBV6-6 to TRBJ2-1; perhaps TRBD2 as D (6 bases). V was shortened by 4 bases and J by 6 bases, with 10 bases between the two germline ends. The CDR3 sequence is 13 residues long. The germline gives CDR1 MNHNY, CDR2 SVGAGI (reference sequence). CDR3 region: CASSSQRANEQFF. CDR3 sequence (DNA): TGTGCCAGCAGTTCCCAGCGGGCCAATGAGCAGTTCTTC.

This clone was seen just once. The chain has TRBV10-2 and TRBJ2-3; 13 bases are shared with TRBD2. V was clipped by 6 bases and J by 4 bases; unmatched bases: 7. This CDR3 spans 16 amino acids. CDR1 and CDR2 from the germline V gene are WSHSY and SAAADI. CDR3 residues: CASRRTSGSTSDTQYF. CDR3 coding DNA: TGCGCCAGCAGAAGGACTAGCGGGAGTACCTCAGATACGCAGTATTTT.

About this clone: The junction shows a germline mismatch at one end, possibly a read error. This CDR3 is CAISDPRTSYEQYF. CDR3 DNA sequence: TGTGCCATCAGTGATCCGCGCACCTCCTACGAGCAGTACTTC. V and J are TRBV6-6 and TRBJ2-7; no reliable D call. CDR1 and CDR2 from the germline V gene are MNHNY and SVGAGI (reference sequence). CDR3 length equals 14 residues.

This clone was detected only a few times. The chain carries TRBV9 and TRBJ1-1; 7 bases are shared with TRBD1. Germline CDR1 SGDLS, CDR2 YYNGEE. The V gene end was trimmed by 4 bases and the J gene end by 1 base; junction bases not matched to a gene: 4. The CDR3 length is 14 residues. The CDR3 DNA is TGTGCCAGCAGCCCTAACAGGGGGAACACTGAAGCTTTCTTT. The encoded protein is CASSPNRGNTEAFF.

The chain carries TRBV28 and TRBJ2-1; 8 bases align to TRBD1. In germline, CDR1 is MDHEN, CDR2 SYDVKM. This CDR3 is built from 15 residues. V lost 4 bases to trimming and J lost 4 bases; unmatched junction nucleotides: 6. The DNA for the CDR3 is TGTGCCAGCAGTTCATCCGGGACAGGATACAATGAGCAGTTCTTC. Encoded protein: CASSSSGTGYNEQFF.

This sequence joins TRBV10-3 and TRBJ2-7, with D possibly being TRBD2 (6 bases). The CDR3 is 13 amino acids. Germline V gene sequence: CDR1 ENHRY, CDR2 SYGVKD. Trimming left V 5 bases short and J 4 bases short, with 12 bases between. The CDR3 loop reads CAISIVGGYEQYF. DNA of the CDR3: TGTGCCATCAGTATAGTCGGAGGGTACGAGCAGTACTTC.

The chain is built from TRBV19 and TRBJ1-4; 8 bases map to TRBD1. With 4 bases clipped from V and 5 bases from J, the junction kept 0 bases outside the gene matches. Germline CDR1 and CDR2: LNHDA and SQIVND (reference sequence). This CDR3 contains 13 residues. The CDR3 DNA follows: TGTGCCAGTAGTAGACAGGGGAATGAAAAACTGTTTTTT. It specifies CASSRQGNEKLFF.

The CDR3 here is CASSQGEVRNEKLFF. The CDR3, as DNA: TGCGCCAGCAGCCAAGGGGAGGTTCGTAATGAAAAACTGTTTTTT. The chain is built from TRBV4-1 and TRBJ1-4; D not resolved. The CDR3 runs to 15 residues. Trimming stripped 1 base from V and 4 bases from J, with 10 bases between. Germline V gene data show CDR1 as MGHRA and CDR2 as YSYEKL.

This clone was picked up a small number of times. CDR3 protein: CASSYGSYNEQFF. The CDR3 region has the DNA TGTGCCAGTAGTTACGGCTCCTACAATGAGCAGTTCTTC. The chain employs TRBV19 and TRBJ2-1; D unresolved. The CDR3 contains 13 residues. The V end was cut by 5 bases, the J end by 0 bases, with 5 bases between. CDR1 is LNHDA, CDR2 SQIVND, per germline (reference sequence).

This sequence joins TRBV2 and TRBJ1-1, with D maybe TRBD1 (6 bases). The CDR3 length is 13 residues. V lost 8 bases to trimming and J lost 3 bases, with 13 bases between them. The germline V gene has CDR1 SNHLY and CDR2 FYNNEI. The CDR3 DNA reads TGTGCCAGCCTACAGGGCGAACACACTGAAGCTTTCTTT. Translated: CASLQGEHTEAFF.

This clone was recorded once. V usage is TRBV10-3 and J usage is TRBJ2-7; 8 nucleotides align to TRBD1. Germline loops: CDR1 ENHRY, CDR2 SYGVKD. Losses at the gene ends were 0 bases for V and 1 base for J; bases not matched to a gene: 5. The length of the CDR3 is 16 residues. CDR3 protein: CAISESDRGRSYEQYF. DNA of the CDR3: TGTGCCATCAGTGAGTCCGACAGGGGTCGATCCTACGAGCAGTACTTC.

This chain joins TRBV7-3 and TRBJ2-3; 10 bases align to TRBD2. This CDR3 contains 15 residues. Unmatched junction bases numbered 4, after V lost 5 bases and J lost 2 bases. Germline V lookup: CDR1 SGHTA, CDR2 FQGTGA. CDR3 amino acids: CASSRTSGFTDTQYF. The CDR3 coding sequence is TGTGCCAGCAGCCGGACTAGCGGTTTCACAGATACGCAGTATTTT. The whole variable domain, remainder taken from reference TRBV7-3 and TRBJ2-3, is GAGVSQTPSNKVTEKGKYVELRCDPISGHTALYWYRQSLGQGPEFLIYFQGTGAADDSGLPNDRFFAVRPEGSVSTLKIQRTERGDSAVYLCASSRTSGFTDTQYFGPGTRLTVL.

This clone was observed a single time. The chain combines TRBV28 with TRBJ2-7, with a possible D match to TRBD1 (5 bases). Germline V lookup: CDR1 MDHEN, CDR2 SYDVKM. The V end lost 7 bases, the J end lost 4 bases, and 17 bases lay between the germline ends. The CDR3 runs 14 residues. Here the CDR3 reads CASTLEGAGYEQYF. In DNA, the CDR3 is TGTGCCAGCACCCTAGAAGGGGCAGGTTACGAGCAGTACTTC.

The chain couples TRBV27 to TRBJ2-5, with 15 positions matching TRBD2. This CDR3 region has 16 residues. Per the germline V gene, CDR1 is MNHEY and CDR2 is SMNVEV (reference sequence). J lost 5 bases, V lost 6 bases, and 7 bases had no gene match. For the CDR3, the DNA is TGTGCCAGCAGCCGTGGGACTAGCGGGAGGAGTGAGACCCAGTACTTC. Protein: CASSRGTSGRSETQYF.

For the CDR3, the DNA is TGCAGCGCCTTACATACCAACTATGGCTACACCTTC. Residues: CSALHTNYGYTF. The chain combines TRBV29-1 with TRBJ1-2; D not certain. The CDR3 totals 12 residues. Germline CDR1 is SQVTM and CDR2 is ANQGSEA. V lost 7 bases and J 2 bases, leaving 11 bases between the germline ends.

This chain connects TRBV5-4 to TRBJ1-1; D remains unclear. There are 14 residues in the CDR3. Trimming removed 0 bases from V and 1 base from J, with 7 bases in between. Germline CDR1 SGHNT, CDR2 YYREEE (reference sequence). CDR3 coding DNA: TGTGCCAGCAGCTTGGAGCTAGGGAACACTGAAGCTTTCTTT. Translating gives CASSLELGNTEAFF.

V and J are TRBV7-8 and TRBJ1-4; D call uncertain. Trimming removed 2 bases at V and 4 bases at J, with 11 bases between. Germline V lookup: CDR1 SGHVS, CDR2 FQNEAQ. The CDR3 is 15 residues long. DNA of the CDR3: TGTGCCAGCAGCTTATCGGGCGGAGTTAATGAAAAACTGTTTTTT. It codes for CASSLSGGVNEKLFF.

The V gene is TRBV29-1, the J gene TRBJ1-1; D unclear. The V and J ends lost 5 bases and 1 base respectively, with 20 bases between them. This CDR3 spans 16 amino acids. The germline V gene encodes CDR1 SQVTM and CDR2 ANQGSEA. Written as DNA, the CDR3 is TGCAGCGTTCCCCCTGGAACAGCCAAAGCGAACACTGAAGCTTTCTTT. It specifies CSVPPGTAKANTEAFF.

As DNA, the CDR3 is TGTGCCAGTAGTATCGGGGGAGGCTACACCTTC. Translating it yields CASSIGGGYTF. This chain uses TRBV19 with TRBJ1-2; D possibly corresponds to TRBD1 (5 bases). Trimming left V 3 bases short and J 8 bases short, with 7 bases between. This CDR3 spans 11 amino acids. Germline CDR1 reads LNHDA; CDR2 reads SQIVND (reference sequence).